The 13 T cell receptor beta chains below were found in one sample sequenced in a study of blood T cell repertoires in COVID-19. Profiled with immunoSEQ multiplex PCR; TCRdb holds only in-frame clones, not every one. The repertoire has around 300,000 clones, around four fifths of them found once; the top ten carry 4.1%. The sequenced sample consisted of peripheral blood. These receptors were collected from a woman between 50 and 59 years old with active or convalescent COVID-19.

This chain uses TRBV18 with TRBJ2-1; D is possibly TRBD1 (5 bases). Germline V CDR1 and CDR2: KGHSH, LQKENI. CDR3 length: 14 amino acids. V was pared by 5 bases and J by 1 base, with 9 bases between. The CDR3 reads CASSDDSSYNEQFF. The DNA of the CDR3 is TGTGCCAGCTCAGATGACAGTTCCTACAATGAGCAGTTCTTC.

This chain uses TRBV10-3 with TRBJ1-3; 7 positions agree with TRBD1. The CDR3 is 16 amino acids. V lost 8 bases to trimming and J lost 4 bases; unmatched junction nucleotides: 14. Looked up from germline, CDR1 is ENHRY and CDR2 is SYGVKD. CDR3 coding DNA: TGTGCCATCCGGCCAGGACAGGAGACTTACGGAAACACCATATATTTT. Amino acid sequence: CAIRPGQETYGNTIYF.

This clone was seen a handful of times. The CDR3 DNA reads as TGTGCCAGCAGTTTAGGGACAGGGAATCTCCGCGGCTACACCTTC. As protein: CASSLGTGNLRGYTF. V gene TRBV28 combines with J gene TRBJ1-2, with 9 bases lining up with TRBD1. Trimming removed 2 bases from V and 8 bases from J; junction bases left unmatched: 9. CDR1 and CDR2 (germline): MDHEN, SYDVKM. CDR3 length: 15 residues.

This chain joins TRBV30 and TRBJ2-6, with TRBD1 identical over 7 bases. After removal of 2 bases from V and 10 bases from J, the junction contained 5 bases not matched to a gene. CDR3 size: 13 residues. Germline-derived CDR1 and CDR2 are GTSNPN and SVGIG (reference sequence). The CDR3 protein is CAWSPGQSNVLTF. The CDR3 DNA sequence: TGTGCCTGGAGTCCGGGACAGTCAAACGTCCTGACTTTC.

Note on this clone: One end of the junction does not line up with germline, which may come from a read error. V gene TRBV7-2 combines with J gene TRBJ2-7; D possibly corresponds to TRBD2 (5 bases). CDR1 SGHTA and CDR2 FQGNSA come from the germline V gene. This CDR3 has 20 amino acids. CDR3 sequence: CASSVAYRGGWWERHYEQYF. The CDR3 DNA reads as TGTGCCAGCAGCGTAGCCTACAGAGGAGGATGGTGGGAACGTCACTACGAGCAGTACTTC.

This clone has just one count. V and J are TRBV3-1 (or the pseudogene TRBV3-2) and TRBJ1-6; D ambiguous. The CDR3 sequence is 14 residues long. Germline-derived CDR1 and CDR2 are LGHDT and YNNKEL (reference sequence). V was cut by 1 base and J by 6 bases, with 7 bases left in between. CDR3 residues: CASSQGLANSPLHF. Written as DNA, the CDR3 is TGTGCCAGCAGCCAAGGACTCGCTAATTCACCCCTCCACTTT.

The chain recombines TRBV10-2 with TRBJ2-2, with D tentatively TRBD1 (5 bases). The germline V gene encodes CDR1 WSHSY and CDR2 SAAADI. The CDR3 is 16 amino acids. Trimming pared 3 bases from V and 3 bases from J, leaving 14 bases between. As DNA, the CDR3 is TGCGCCAGCAGTGAAGGACATGGAGAGTACACCGGGGAGCTGTTTTTT. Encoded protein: CASSEGHGEYTGELFF.

This CDR3 is CASSVGLQGDYGYTF. The CDR3, as DNA: TGTGCCAGCAGCGTAGGGCTGCAGGGGGACTATGGCTACACCTTC. The chain carries TRBV9 and TRBJ1-2, with 7 bases matching TRBD1. CDR3 length: 15 amino acids. Trimming took 0 bases from V and 3 from J; bases not matched to a gene: 5. Germline V CDR1 and CDR2: SGDLS, YYNGEE.

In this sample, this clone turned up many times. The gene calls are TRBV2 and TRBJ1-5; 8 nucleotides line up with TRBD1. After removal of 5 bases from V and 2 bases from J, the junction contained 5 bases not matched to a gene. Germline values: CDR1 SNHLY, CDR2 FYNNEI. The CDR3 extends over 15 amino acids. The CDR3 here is CASSRPTGGNQPQHF. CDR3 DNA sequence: TGTGCCAGCAGTAGACCGACAGGGGGCAATCAGCCCCAGCATTTT.

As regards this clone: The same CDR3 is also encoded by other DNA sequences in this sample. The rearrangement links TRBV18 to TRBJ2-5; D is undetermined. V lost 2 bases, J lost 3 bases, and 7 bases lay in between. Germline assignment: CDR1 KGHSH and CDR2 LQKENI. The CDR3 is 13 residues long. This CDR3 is CASSPGLKETQYF. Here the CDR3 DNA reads TGTGCCAGCTCACCAGGGCTCAAAGAGACCCAGTACTTC.

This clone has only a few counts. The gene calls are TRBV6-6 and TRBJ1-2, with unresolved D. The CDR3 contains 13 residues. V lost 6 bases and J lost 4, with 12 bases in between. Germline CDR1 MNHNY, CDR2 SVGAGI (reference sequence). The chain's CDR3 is CASSDGRVYGYTF. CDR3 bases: TGTGCCAGCAGCGACGGTCGGGTCTATGGCTACACCTTC.

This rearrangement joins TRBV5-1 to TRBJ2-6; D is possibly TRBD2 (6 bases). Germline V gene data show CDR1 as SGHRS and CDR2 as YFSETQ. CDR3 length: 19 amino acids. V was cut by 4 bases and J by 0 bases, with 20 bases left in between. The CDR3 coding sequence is TGCGCCAGCAGCCCTGAAGGTAGTGCTAGCGACTCTGGGGCCAACGTCCTGACTTTC. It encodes CASSPEGSASDSGANVLTF.

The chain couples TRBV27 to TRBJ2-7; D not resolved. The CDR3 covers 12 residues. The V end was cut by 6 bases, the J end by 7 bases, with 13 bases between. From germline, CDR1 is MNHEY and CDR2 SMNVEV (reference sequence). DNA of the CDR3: TGTGCCAGCAGCCGCTCGTTTGAGGAGCAGTACTTC. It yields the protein CASSRSFEEQYF.